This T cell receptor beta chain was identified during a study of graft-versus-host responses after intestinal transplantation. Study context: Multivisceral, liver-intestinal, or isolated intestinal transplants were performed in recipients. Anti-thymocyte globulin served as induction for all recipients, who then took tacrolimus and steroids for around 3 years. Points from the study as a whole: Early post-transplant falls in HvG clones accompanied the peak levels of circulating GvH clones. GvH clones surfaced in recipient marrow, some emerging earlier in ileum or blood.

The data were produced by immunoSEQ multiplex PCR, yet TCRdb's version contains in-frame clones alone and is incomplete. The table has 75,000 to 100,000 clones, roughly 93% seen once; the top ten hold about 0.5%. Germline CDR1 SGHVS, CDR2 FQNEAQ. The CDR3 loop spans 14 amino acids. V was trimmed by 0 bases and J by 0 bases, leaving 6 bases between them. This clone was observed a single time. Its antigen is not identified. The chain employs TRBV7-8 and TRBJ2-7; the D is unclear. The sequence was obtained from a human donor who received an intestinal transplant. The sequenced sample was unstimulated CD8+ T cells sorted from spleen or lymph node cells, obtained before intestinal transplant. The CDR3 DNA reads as TGTGCCAGCAGCTTAGCGGTCAGCTCCTACGAGCAGTACTTC. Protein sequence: CASSLAVSSYEQYF.